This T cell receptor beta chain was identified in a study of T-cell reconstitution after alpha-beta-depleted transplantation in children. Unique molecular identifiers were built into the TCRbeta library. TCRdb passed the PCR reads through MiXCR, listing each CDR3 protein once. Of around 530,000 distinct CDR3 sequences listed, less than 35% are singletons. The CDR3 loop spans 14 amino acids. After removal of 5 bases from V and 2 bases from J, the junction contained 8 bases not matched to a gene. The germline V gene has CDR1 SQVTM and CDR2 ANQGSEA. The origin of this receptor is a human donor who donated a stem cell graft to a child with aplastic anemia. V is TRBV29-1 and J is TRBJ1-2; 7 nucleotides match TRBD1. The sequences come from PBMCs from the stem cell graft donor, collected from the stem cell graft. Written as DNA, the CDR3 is TGCAGCGTTCACAGGGGAGTCTCCAACTATGGCTACACCTTC. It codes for CSVHRGVSNYGYTF. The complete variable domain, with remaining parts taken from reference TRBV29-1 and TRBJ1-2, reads SAVISQKPSRDICQRGTSLTIQCQVDSQVTMMFWYRQQPGQSLTLIATANQGSEATYESGFVIDKFPISRPNLTFSTLTVSNMSPEDSSIYLCSVHRGVSNYGYTFGSGTRLTVV.